This TCR beta chain was documented in a study of T cell responses to AZD1222 COVID-19 vaccine. The assay was immunoSEQ multiplex PCR, and TCRdb's table has in-frame clones only and misses some. The data show 85,000 to 130,000 clones, roughly 89% seen once. This CDR3 is 14 amino acids long. V lost 1 base to trimming and J lost 3 bases, with 10 bases between them. From germline, CDR1 is SEHNR and CDR2 FQNEAQ (reference sequence). Sequencing used peripheral blood, obtained on day 0 of AZD1222 vaccination. The V call is TRBV7-9, the J call TRBJ2-7; D ambiguous. The clonotype was recovered from an adult in good health. The CDR3 here is CASSLVVGRYEQYF. CDR3 sequence (DNA): TGTGCCAGCAGCTTAGTAGTAGGACGCTACGAGCAGTACTTC.